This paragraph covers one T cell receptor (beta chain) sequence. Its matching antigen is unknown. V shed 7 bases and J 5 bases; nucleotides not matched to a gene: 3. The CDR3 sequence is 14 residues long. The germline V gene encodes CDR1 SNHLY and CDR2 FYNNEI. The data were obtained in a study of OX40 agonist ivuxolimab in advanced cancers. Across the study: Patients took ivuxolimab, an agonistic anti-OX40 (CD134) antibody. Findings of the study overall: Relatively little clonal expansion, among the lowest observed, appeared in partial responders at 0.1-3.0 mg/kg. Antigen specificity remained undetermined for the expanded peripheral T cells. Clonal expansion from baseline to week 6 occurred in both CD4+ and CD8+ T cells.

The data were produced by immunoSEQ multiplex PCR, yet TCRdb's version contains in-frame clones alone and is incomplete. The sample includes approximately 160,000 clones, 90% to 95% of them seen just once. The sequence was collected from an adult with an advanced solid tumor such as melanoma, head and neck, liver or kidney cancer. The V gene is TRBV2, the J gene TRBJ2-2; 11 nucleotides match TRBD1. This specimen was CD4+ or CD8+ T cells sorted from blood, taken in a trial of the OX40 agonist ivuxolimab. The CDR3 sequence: CASTGTGGTGELFF. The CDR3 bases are TGTGCCAGCACTGGGACAGGGGGAACCGGGGAGCTGTTTTTT. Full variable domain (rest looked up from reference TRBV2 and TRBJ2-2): EPEVTQTPSHQVTQMGQEVILRCVPISNHLYFYWYRQILGQKVEFLVSFYNNEISEKSEIFDDQFSVERPDGSNFTLKIRSTKLEDSAMYFCASTGTGGTGELFFGEGSRLTVL.